These 32 T cell receptor beta chains originate from one sample sequenced in a study of blood T cell repertoires in COVID-19. Measured with immunoSEQ multiplex PCR; TCRdb has only the in-frame clones, and not every one. The sample has about 69,000 clones, approximately 83% seen once. Sequencing input: peripheral blood. All receptors derive from a man aged 80 or over with acute or convalescent COVID-19.

The rearrangement uses TRBV24-1 and TRBJ2-1; 7 nucleotides align to TRBD2. CDR3 length: 14 residues. The junction had 3 bases not matched to a gene; V was cut back by 3 bases and J by 5 bases. Germline V gene sequence: CDR1 KGHDR, CDR2 SFDVKD. In DNA, the CDR3 is TGTGCCACCAGTGATCCCCGGGGGGACAATGAGCAGTTCTTC. Translated: CATSDPRGDNEQFF.

The chain carries TRBV11-2 and TRBJ2-2; 8 nucleotides agree with TRBD1. CDR3 length: 14 amino acids. The germline V gene encodes CDR1 SGHAT and CDR2 FQNNGV. The ends lost 5 bases at V and 6 bases at J; junction bases unmatched: 5. CDR3 protein: CASSHDRGAGELFF. CDR3 DNA: TGTGCCAGCAGCCACGACAGGGGCGCCGGGGAGCTGTTTTTT.

The rearrangement joins TRBV28 to TRBJ1-5; possible D gene TRBD1, 5 bases. The CDR3 is made up of 18 amino acids. V shed 3 bases and J shed 2 bases, with 20 bases lying between them. The germline V gene has CDR1 MDHEN and CDR2 SYDVKM. For the CDR3, the DNA is TGTGCCAGCAGTTTCTACGCCCTTAAGGGGCCGGGCAATCAGCCCCAGCATTTT. Protein product: CASSFYALKGPGNQPQHF. Supplemented by reference TRBV28 and TRBJ1-5, the full variable domain reads DVKVTQSSRYLVKRTGEKVFLECVQDMDHENMFWYRQDPGLGLRLIYFSYDVKMKEKGDIPEGYSVSREKKERFSLILESASTNQTSMYLCASSFYALKGPGNQPQHFGDGTRLSIL.

The chain combines TRBV9 with TRBJ2-1, with no clear D. V lost 4 bases and J 4 bases, leaving 12 bases between the germline ends. This CDR3 has 14 amino acids. Germline V gives CDR1 SGDLS, CDR2 YYNGEE. The CDR3 region has the DNA TGTGCCAGCAGCATTGGGCCAGTTTACAATGAGCAGTTCTTC. Translation gives CASSIGPVYNEQFF.

This clone has just a few counts. This chain links TRBV24-1 with TRBJ1-1; D gene unclear. Trimming shortened V by 5 bases and J by 2 bases, and 8 bases separated the two germline ends. CDR3 length equals 13 residues. Germline values: CDR1 KGHDR, CDR2 SFDVKD. CDR3 nucleotide sequence: TGTGCCACCAGTGCCGGGGTCAACACTGAAGCTTTCTTT. This encodes CATSAGVNTEAFF.

The rearrangement uses TRBV6-5 and TRBJ1-1; TRBD1 is a possible D gene (5 bases). V was shortened by 5 bases and J by 1 base, with 14 bases between the two germline ends. The CDR3 runs to 15 residues. Per the germline V gene, CDR1 is MNHEY and CDR2 is SVGAGI. CDR3 region: CASSPHGRANTEAFF. The CDR3 coding sequence is TGTGCCAGCAGTCCACACGGCAGGGCGAACACTGAAGCTTTCTTT.

The V and J genes are TRBV28 and TRBJ1-5; TRBD1 is a possible D gene (5 bases). The V gene's germline CDR1 is MDHEN and CDR2 SYDVKM. V was cut by 6 bases and J by 5 bases, with 17 bases left in between. The CDR3 is 15 residues long. The CDR3 sequence is CASSWGRTADQPQHF. CDR3 in DNA: TGTGCCAGCAGCTGGGGCAGGACGGCAGATCAGCCCCAGCATTTT.

This clone was seen a single time. The CDR3 DNA reads as TGCAGCGTTGAAATTTTATGGACTAGCGGGAGGGGGCAGTACTTC. Amino acid sequence: CSVEILWTSGRGQYF. The chain carries TRBV29-1 and TRBJ2-7; 15 bases fit TRBD2. The germline V gene has CDR1 SQVTM and CDR2 ANQGSEA. The length of the CDR3 is 15 residues. The J segment lost 9 bases and the V segment lost 2 bases, leaving 8 bases of the junction unmatched.

This clone was recorded only once. V usage is TRBV5-1 and J usage is TRBJ2-7, with TRBD1 identical over 9 bases. This CDR3 is built from 14 residues. CDR1 and CDR2 from the germline V gene are SGHRS and YFSETQ. V trimming: 4 bases; J trimming: 5 bases; junction bases outside the gene matches: 7. CDR3 DNA sequence: TGCGCCAGCAGCATCGGACAGGGGTCGCACGAGCAGTACTTC. As protein: CASSIGQGSHEQYF.

The V gene is TRBV2, the J gene TRBJ1-1; TRBD1 agrees at 8 bases. Germline lookup yields CDR1 SNHLY and CDR2 FYNNEI. The CDR3 is 13 residues long. The junction had 3 bases not matched to a gene; V was cut back by 4 bases and J by 5 bases. CDR3 in amino acids: CASSGRTGTEAFF. In DNA form, the CDR3 reads TGTGCCAGCAGTGGGAGGACAGGGACTGAAGCTTTCTTT.

This sequence joins TRBV4-1 and TRBJ1-6; 11 nucleotides align to TRBD1. V lost 3 bases, J lost 7 bases, and 2 bases stayed unmatched. Germline CDR1 reads MGHRA; CDR2 reads YSYEKL. The CDR3 runs 15 residues. The CDR3 DNA reads TGCGCCAGCAGCCAGGGACAGGGGGGAAATTCACCCCTCCACTTT. Its protein product is CASSQGQGGNSPLHF.

The chain couples TRBV5-1 to TRBJ1-1, with 9 positions matching TRBD1. The CDR3 loop spans 18 amino acids. Germline V CDR1 and CDR2: SGHRS, YFSETQ. The V and J ends lost 0 bases and 1 base, in that order; junction bases with no gene match: 10. The CDR3 protein is CASSLAPGTGMGNTEAFF. The CDR3 coding sequence is TGCGCCAGCAGCTTGGCCCCCGGGACAGGGATGGGGAACACTGAAGCTTTCTTT.

Regarding this clone: Additional DNA sequences in this sample encode the identical CDR3. The chain employs TRBV5-1 and TRBJ2-5; 9 nucleotides line up with TRBD1. V gave up 0 bases and J gave up 4 bases; unmatched junction bases: 1. Germline loops: CDR1 SGHRS, CDR2 YFSETQ. CDR3 length equals 14 residues. The CDR3 sequence is CASSLGTGAETQYF. The CDR3 coding sequence is TGCGCCAGCAGCTTGGGGACAGGGGCAGAGACCCAGTACTTC.

This clone has just a few counts. The J gene is TRBJ1-4, the V gene TRBV10-3; D may be TRBD1 (5 bases). Trimming cost V 0 bases and J 8 bases, with 13 bases left between them. The CDR3 extends over 15 amino acids. Germline V gene lookup returns CDR1 ENHRY and CDR2 SYGVKD. The CDR3 region is CAISESGGGKEKLFF. CDR3 in DNA: TGTGCCATCAGTGAGTCGGGGGGAGGAAAGGAAAAACTGTTTTTT.

The CDR3 region is CASGLAPSADTQYF. In DNA form, the CDR3 reads TGTGCCAGCGGACTAGCTCCTAGCGCAGATACGCAGTATTTT. The rearrangement joins TRBV6-5 to TRBJ2-3; TRBD2 aligns across 8 bases. The CDR3 loop spans 14 amino acids. J gave up 4 bases and V 8 bases, and 8 bases lay outside the gene matches. Germline CDR1 and CDR2: MNHEY and SVGAGI.

This clone was counted only a few times. The J gene is TRBJ1-3, the V gene TRBV11-3, with TRBD1 matching 8 bases. With V trimmed by 4 bases and J by 2 bases, 7 bases remained unmatched. The CDR3 covers 16 residues. Germline CDR1 is SGHNT and CDR2 is YENEEA. CDR3 sequence: CASSSNLQGAGNTIYF. As DNA, the CDR3 is TGTGCCAGCAGCTCAAACCTACAGGGGGCTGGAAACACCATATATTTT.

V usage is TRBV20-1 and J usage is TRBJ2-1; TRBD2 might be the D (6 bases). Trimming pared 3 bases from V and 5 bases from J, leaving 17 bases between. The CDR3 spans 15 residues. Germline values: CDR1 DFQATT, CDR2 SNEGSKA (reference sequence). The CDR3 loop is CSASIPGVSNNEQFF. The CDR3 DNA is TGCAGTGCTAGTATTCCGGGAGTCAGCAACAATGAGCAGTTCTTC.

J is TRBJ1-4 and V is TRBV2, with 12 nucleotides matching TRBD1. The CDR3 sequence is 17 residues long. V shed 7 bases, J shed 7 bases, and the junction held 13 bases outside the gene matches. The germline CDR1 and CDR2 sequences are SNHLY and FYNNEI. The CDR3 sequence is CASTASGTGGAGEKLFF. CDR3 DNA sequence: TGTGCCAGCACCGCCTCCGGGACAGGGGGCGCGGGTGAAAAACTGTTTTTT. Filled out from reference TRBV2 and TRBJ1-4, the complete variable domain reads EPEVTQTPSHQVTQMGQEVILRCVPISNHLYFYWYRQILGQKVEFLVSFYNNEISEKSEIFDDQFSVERPDGSNFTLKIRSTKLEDSAMYFCASTASGTGGAGEKLFFGSGTQLSVL.

This clone was recorded a few times. This chain connects TRBV7-2 to TRBJ1-2; 8 bases match TRBD1. The CDR3 has 13 amino acids. Germline assignment: CDR1 SGHTA and CDR2 FQGNSA. V lost 5 bases to trimming and J lost 6 bases; unmatched junction nucleotides: 5. CDR3 region: CASSPGQGHGYTF. In DNA, the CDR3 is TGTGCCAGCAGCCCCGGACAGGGACATGGCTACACCTTC.

The chain combines TRBV30 with TRBJ2-1, with D possibly matching TRBD2 (5 bases). This CDR3 has 14 residues. V was clipped by 3 bases and J by 6 bases, with 15 bases between them. Germline lookup yields CDR1 GTSNPN and CDR2 SVGIG (reference sequence). The CDR3 sequence is CAWRAGMSLNEQFF. As DNA, the CDR3 is TGTGCCTGGAGAGCCGGGATGAGCCTCAATGAGCAGTTCTTC.

The V and J genes are TRBV6-5 and TRBJ2-5; 8 nucleotides align to TRBD1. The J segment lost 1 base and the V segment lost 7 bases, leaving 5 bases of the junction unmatched. CDR3 length: 14 residues. Per germline, CDR1 MNHEY and CDR2 SVGAGI. This CDR3 reads CASNPDRGQETQYF. Written as DNA, the CDR3 is TGTGCCAGCAACCCAGACAGGGGCCAAGAGACCCAGTACTTC.

V is TRBV6-2 or TRBV6-3 and J is TRBJ2-7, with D perhaps matching TRBD1 (6 bases). The V end lost 2 bases, the J end lost 6 bases, and 14 bases lay between the germline ends. This CDR3 is 14 amino acids long. Germline CDR1 and CDR2: MNHEY and SVGEGT. CDR3 DNA sequence: TGTGCCAGCAGTTACGAAGGACAGAAACGCGAGCAGTACTTC. As protein: CASSYEGQKREQYF.

The chain employs TRBV24-1 and TRBJ2-1, with 8 nucleotides matching TRBD2. Germline V CDR1 and CDR2: KGHDR, SFDVKD. The V gene end was trimmed by 0 bases and the J gene end by 5 bases; junction bases not matched to a gene: 8. The CDR3 is 17 amino acids. The CDR3 coding sequence is TGTGCCACCAGTGATTTGAGCACTAGCGGTACCCACAATGAGCAGTTCTTC. Amino acids: CATSDLSTSGTHNEQFF.

V is TRBV2 and J is TRBJ1-5; D is unclear. V was trimmed by 6 bases and J by 6 bases, leaving 9 bases between them. CDR3 length: 12 amino acids. The germline CDR1 and CDR2 sequences are SNHLY and FYNNEI. The CDR3 coding sequence is TGTGCCAGCAGCCTAACCATTCAGCCCCAGCATTTT. Amino acids: CASSLTIQPQHF.

This chain joins TRBV7-8 and TRBJ1-2; maybe TRBD1 (6 bases). V gave up 3 bases and J gave up 6 bases, with 17 bases separating them. Germline V gene data show CDR1 as SGHVS and CDR2 as FQNEAQ. This CDR3 contains 15 residues. The CDR3 DNA reads TGTGCCAGCAGCTTGGGGCGGGGGGCGCAGAATGGCTACACCTTC. Amino acid sequence: CASSLGRGAQNGYTF.

J is TRBJ1-3 and V is TRBV10-3; D possibly corresponds to TRBD1 (6 bases). Trimming shortened V by 4 bases and J by 2 bases, and 12 bases separated the two germline ends. Germline V gives CDR1 ENHRY, CDR2 SYGVKD. The CDR3 sequence is 15 residues long. The CDR3 loop reads CAISASGGPGNTIYF. In DNA, the CDR3 is TGTGCCATCAGTGCGAGCGGGGGCCCTGGAAACACCATATATTTT.

This clone appeared a single time. V usage is TRBV24-1 and J usage is TRBJ2-6; D is possibly TRBD2 (6 bases). The CDR3 contains 16 residues. Germline-derived CDR1 and CDR2 are KGHDR and SFDVKD. V dropped 2 bases and J dropped 4 bases, with 11 bases sitting between them. The CDR3 spells CATSDWRASGANVLTF. CDR3 DNA: TGTGCCACCAGTGATTGGAGGGCTTCGGGGGCCAACGTCCTGACTTTC.

This clone was seen a single time. The V and J genes are TRBV5-1 and TRBJ2-1, with TRBD1 matching 7 bases. The CDR3 spans 16 residues. Trimming cost V 5 bases and J 0 bases; bases outside gene matches: 8. The germline V gene encodes CDR1 SGHRS and CDR2 YFSETQ. The CDR3 loop reads CASRGLTGSSYNEQFF. The DNA of the CDR3 is TGCGCCAGCAGAGGATTGACAGGGAGCTCCTACAATGAGCAGTTCTTC.

The J gene is TRBJ2-5, the V gene TRBV3-1 (or the pseudogene TRBV3-2), with D hard to call. V lost 3 bases, J lost 1 base, and 9 bases lay in between. This CDR3 has 14 residues. Germline V lookup: CDR1 LGHDT, CDR2 YNNKEL (reference sequence). For the CDR3, the DNA is TGTGCCAGCAGCCAGTGGGCCACCCAAGAGACCCAGTACTTC. Encoded protein: CASSQWATQETQYF.

This clone has a handful of counts. The chain recombines TRBV11-3 with TRBJ1-2, with 10 positions matching TRBD1. Trimming at V came to 4 bases and at J to 8 bases, leaving 4 bases not matched to a gene. This CDR3 is 13 amino acids long. CDR1 is SGHNT and CDR2 is YENEEA in the germline V gene. This chain's CDR3 is CASSSTGGRGYTF. CDR3 coding DNA: TGTGCCAGCAGCTCGACAGGGGGCAGGGGCTACACCTTC.

A word on this clone: Other DNA variants within this sample encode the same CDR3. This chain links TRBV6-1 with TRBJ1-3, with D possibly matching TRBD1 (6 bases). This CDR3 region has 14 residues. The V and J ends lost 2 bases and 1 base respectively, with 6 bases between them. Looked up from germline, CDR1 is MNHNS and CDR2 is SASEGT. CDR3 in DNA: TGTGCCAGCAGTGAACAGGGGTCTGGAAACACCATATATTTT. Translated, it gives CASSEQGSGNTIYF.

CDR3 sequence: CASSQQGDGYEQYF. The CDR3 nucleotides are TGTGCCAGCAGCCAGCAGGGGGACGGGTACGAGCAGTACTTC. The chain combines TRBV3-1 (or the pseudogene TRBV3-2) with TRBJ2-7; 7 bases agree with TRBD1. CDR1 LGHDT and CDR2 YNNKEL come from the germline V gene (reference sequence). V trimming: 3 bases; J trimming: 4 bases; junction bases outside the gene matches: 6. The CDR3 is 14 residues long.